These T cell receptor beta chains were read from a single sample in a study of immune cell composition in non-small cell lung cancer. TCRdb keeps only in-frame clones here, not all; method: immunoSEQ multiplex PCR. The sample contains around 3,900 clones, approximately 69% of which appear only once. The material sequenced was lung tumor tissue. These receptor sequences come from a human donor with non-small cell lung cancer. The CDR3 runs from the conserved cysteine through the conserved F or W. A D gene is named only where the DNA matches it firmly. Clone size appears in some rows only: once, few, many, or a class for an expanded clone.

D gene: TRBD2
clone size: -
V gene: TRBV11-3
J gene: TRBJ2-1
CDR3 DNA: TGTGCCAGCAGCGGGCGGCTAGCGGGTCCCAATGAGCAGTTCTTC
CDR3 protein: CASSGRLAGPNEQFF

D gene: TRBD2
clone size: -
V gene: TRBV27
J gene: TRBJ2-7
CDR3 DNA: TGTGCCAGCAGTTGGGCGGGAGGGCCGTCCTACGAGCAGTACTTC
CDR3 protein: CASSWAGGPSYEQYF

D gene: TRBD1
clone size: -
V gene: TRBV6-1
J gene: TRBJ2-2
CDR3 DNA: TGTGCCAGCAGTGCACGACAGGGGTATACCGGGGAGCTGTTTTTT
CDR3 protein: CASSARQGYTGELFF

D gene: -
clone size: -
V gene: TRBV6-5
J gene: TRBJ2-7
CDR3 DNA: TGTGCCAGCAGTTACTCGGGGGGTACCTACGAGCAGTACTTC
CDR3 protein: CASSYSGGTYEQYF

D gene: TRBD2
clone size: -
V gene: TRBV29-1
J gene: TRBJ2-1
CDR3 DNA: TGCAGCTTGGGGGGGACTAGCGGGGACAATGAGCAGTTCTTC
CDR3 protein: CSLGGTSGDNEQFF

D gene: TRBD2
clone size: -
V gene: TRBV28
J gene: TRBJ2-3
CDR3 DNA: TGTGCCTGTTCCACCGGGAGGGCCTCAGATACGCAGTATTTT
CDR3 protein: CACSTGRASDTQYF

D gene: TRBD2
clone size: -
V gene: TRBV28
J gene: TRBJ2-1
CDR3 DNA: TGTGCCAGCATCCCAATCGCCCTAGCGGATGAGCAGTTCTTC
CDR3 protein: CASIPIALADEQFF

D gene: -
clone size: -
V gene: TRBV9
J gene: TRBJ2-3
CDR3 DNA: TGTGCCAGCAGTCAACAGGGCACAGATACGCAGTATTTT
CDR3 protein: CASSQQGTDTQYF

D gene: TRBD1
clone size: -
V gene: TRBV11-3
J gene: TRBJ2-3
CDR3 DNA: TGTGCCAGCAGCGTATACAGGGGCGCGGATACGCAGTATTTT
CDR3 protein: CASSVYRGADTQYF

D gene: -
clone size: -
V gene: TRBV14
J gene: TRBJ1-3
CDR3 DNA: TGTGCCAGCAGCCAAGACAGGGGAAACACCATATATTTT
CDR3 protein: CASSQDRGNTIYF

D gene: TRBD1
clone size: -
V gene: TRBV5-1
J gene: TRBJ2-7
CDR3 DNA: TGCGCCAGCAGCTTTGACAGGGGGGGCCGCGAGCAGTACTTC
CDR3 protein: CASSFDRGGREQYF

D gene: TRBD2
clone size: once
V gene: TRBV11-3
J gene: TRBJ2-1
CDR3 DNA: TGTGCCAGCAGCTTAGAAGGGACTAGCTTCGATGAGCAGTTCTTC
CDR3 protein: CASSLEGTSFDEQFF

D gene: TRBD2
clone size: few
V gene: TRBV6-4
J gene: TRBJ2-1
CDR3 DNA: TGTGCCAGCAGTGACGTAGCGGGAGGCAATGAGCAGTTCTTC
CDR3 protein: CASSDVAGGNEQFF

D gene: -
clone size: -
V gene: TRBV4-1
J gene: TRBJ2-1
CDR3 DNA: TGCGCCAGCAGCCAAGATAGAGCGCTTGAGCAGTTCTTC
CDR3 protein: CASSQDRALEQFF

D gene: -
clone size: -
V gene: TRBV5-5
J gene: TRBJ2-3
CDR3 DNA: TGTGCCAGCAGCTTGTGGGCGGATACGCAGTATTTT
CDR3 protein: CASSLWADTQYF

D gene: -
clone size: -
V gene: TRBV30
J gene: TRBJ2-3
CDR3 DNA: TGTGCCTGGAGGATTATCGGACATTTTTTT
CDR3 protein: CAWRIIGHFF

D gene: -
clone size: -
V gene: TRBV30
J gene: TRBJ1-2
CDR3 DNA: TGTGCCTGGAGTAGGCGGGAGGGTAACTATGGCTACACCTTC
CDR3 protein: CAWSRREGNYGYTF

D gene: -
clone size: -
V gene: TRBV7-9
J gene: TRBJ1-1
CDR3 DNA: TGTGCCAGCAGCCCCCGGGGGGGGACGGGGAACACTGAAGCTTTCTTT
CDR3 protein: CASSPRGGTGNTEAFF

D gene: TRBD1
clone size: -
V gene: TRBV9
J gene: TRBJ2-3
CDR3 DNA: TGTGCCAGCAGTGCCTCAGGACAGGGGAGCACAGATACGCAGTATTTT
CDR3 protein: CASSASGQGSTDTQYF

D gene: -
clone size: -
V gene: TRBV9
J gene: TRBJ1-1
CDR3 DNA: TGTGCCAGCAGCGTAGGGCAAGAGGGATACCTGAACACTGAAGCTTTCTTT
CDR3 protein: CASSVGQEGYLNTEAFF

D gene: -
clone size: -
V gene: TRBV2
J gene: TRBJ2-5
CDR3 DNA: TGTGCCAGCAGTGCGGGGGTGGGGCATTCGGCGGGAGAGACCCAGTACTTC
CDR3 protein: CASSAGVGHSAGETQYF

D gene: -
clone size: medium-sized
V gene: TRBV7-8
J gene: TRBJ1-1
CDR3 DNA: TGTGCCAGCAGCTTAGAAGCGGGTAGAGGGGTCCAGAACACTGAAGCTTTCTTT
CDR3 protein: CASSLEAGRGVQNTEAFF

D gene: -
clone size: -
V gene: TRBV18
J gene: TRBJ2-2
CDR3 DNA: TGTGCCAGCTTGGGACTCCAACCCGGGGAGCTGTTTTTT
CDR3 protein: CASLGLQPGELFF

D gene: -
clone size: few
V gene: TRBV30
J gene: TRBJ2-5
CDR3 DNA: TGTGCCTGGAGGGCCCTTCAAGAGACCCAGTACTTC
CDR3 protein: CAWRALQETQYF

D gene: -
clone size: -
V gene: TRBV10-3
J gene: TRBJ2-7
CDR3 DNA: TGTGCCATCTCATCAGGGTCCTACGAGCAGTACTTC
CDR3 protein: CAISSGSYEQYF

D gene: -
clone size: -
V gene: TRBV18
J gene: TRBJ2-1
CDR3 DNA: TGTGCCAGCTCACCTAGCGAGAGCTCCTACAATGAGCAGTTCTTC
CDR3 protein: CASSPSESSYNEQFF

D gene: -
clone size: -
V gene: TRBV5-4
J gene: TRBJ2-6
CDR3 DNA: TGTGCCAGCAGCTTGGGGGGAGCTGGGGCCAACGTCCTGACTTTC
CDR3 protein: CASSLGGAGANVLTF

D gene: -
clone size: -
V gene: TRBV1
J gene: TRBJ2-5
CDR3 DNA: TGCACCAGCAGCCCCCCTGGGACTAGCAAAGAGACCCAGTACTTC
CDR3 protein: CTSSPPGTSKETQYF

D gene: -
clone size: -
V gene: TRBV5-1
J gene: TRBJ1-3
CDR3 DNA: TGCGCCAGCAGCTTGGGTCCAGGGGCTCCTGGAAACACCATATATTTT
CDR3 protein: CASSLGPGAPGNTIYF

D gene: TRBD2
clone size: once
V gene: TRBV6-6
J gene: TRBJ2-7
CDR3 DNA: TGTGCCAGCAGATATAGCGGGAGTTCGTACGAGCAGTACTTC
CDR3 protein: CASRYSGSSYEQYF

D gene: -
clone size: -
V gene: TRBV4-3
J gene: TRBJ2-6
CDR3 DNA: TGCGCCAGCAGCCAAGATATGGCCTCTGGGGCCAACGTCCTGACTTTC
CDR3 protein: CASSQDMASGANVLTF

D gene: -
clone size: -
V gene: TRBV6-5
J gene: TRBJ1-1
CDR3 DNA: TGTGCCAGCAGTGGGGGGGGCCAGTGGGCTTTCTTT
CDR3 protein: CASSGGGQWAFF

D gene: -
clone size: -
V gene: TRBV5-6
J gene: TRBJ2-1
CDR3 DNA: TGTGCCAGCAGCTCGGATCCTACAGATGAGCAGTTCTTC
CDR3 protein: CASSSDPTDEQFF

D gene: -
clone size: -
V gene: TRBV2
J gene: TRBJ2-1
CDR3 DNA: TGTGCCAGCAGTGACCCCGCCCCCGCGGCCTCCTATGTAGGTGAGCAGTTCTTC
CDR3 protein: CASSDPAPAASYVGEQFF

D gene: TRBD1
clone size: -
V gene: TRBV6-1
J gene: TRBJ2-2
CDR3 DNA: TGTGCCAGCACCAGGGGACAGGGGGGTACCGGGGAGCTGTTTTTT
CDR3 protein: CASTRGQGGTGELFF

D gene: TRBD1
clone size: -
V gene: TRBV29-1
J gene: TRBJ1-2
CDR3 DNA: TGCAGCGTTGGGGACAGGGGGTCCGGTGGCTACACCTTC
CDR3 protein: CSVGDRGSGGYTF

D gene: -
clone size: once
V gene: TRBV18
J gene: TRBJ1-5
CDR3 DNA: TGTGCCAGCTCACCAGGAGTTTGGAGTCGACCCGCAGGGGATCAGCCCCAGCATTTT
CDR3 protein: CASSPGVWSRPAGDQPQHF

D gene: -
clone size: -
V gene: TRBV9
J gene: TRBJ2-2
CDR3 DNA: TGTGCCAGCAGCGTTTCAGGGCTGGGCACCGGGGAGCTGTTTTTT
CDR3 protein: CASSVSGLGTGELFF

D gene: TRBD1
clone size: -
V gene: TRBV19
J gene: TRBJ2-2
CDR3 DNA: TGTGCCAGCCTGGGACAGGGGGAGACCGGGGAGCTGTTTTTT
CDR3 protein: CASLGQGETGELFF

D gene: TRBD2
clone size: -
V gene: TRBV28
J gene: TRBJ2-1
CDR3 DNA: TGTGCCAGCGCGGGACTAGCGCACTACAATGAGCAGTTCTTC
CDR3 protein: CASAGLAHYNEQFF

D gene: -
clone size: -
V gene: TRBV21-1
J gene: TRBJ1-2
CDR3 DNA: TGTGCCAGCAGCAAATCAGGACAGGGCGTAAACTATGGCTACACCTTC
CDR3 protein: CASSKSGQGVNYGYTF

D gene: TRBD1
clone size: -
V gene: TRBV2
J gene: TRBJ2-7
CDR3 DNA: TGTGCCAGCAGTGGACAGGGGAGAAATCCCGACGAGCAGTACTTC
CDR3 protein: CASSGQGRNPDEQYF

D gene: -
clone size: -
V gene: TRBV7-6
J gene: TRBJ2-3
CDR3 DNA: TGTGCCAGCAGCTTGCGACTAGGGACAGATACGCAGTATTTT
CDR3 protein: CASSLRLGTDTQYF

D gene: -
clone size: -
V gene: TRBV9
J gene: TRBJ1-1
CDR3 DNA: TGTGCCAGCAGCTCAGACGGAGGGGCGACCACTGAAGCTTTCTTT
CDR3 protein: CASSSDGGATTEAFF

D gene: -
clone size: -
V gene: TRBV28
J gene: TRBJ1-2
CDR3 DNA: TGTGCCAGCAGCACCTACCCCGCCAACTATGGCTACACCTTC
CDR3 protein: CASSTYPANYGYTF

D gene: TRBD1
clone size: -
V gene: TRBV29-1
J gene: TRBJ1-4
CDR3 DNA: TGCAGCGTTGATGCCGGGACAGGGGGAAGTGGAGAAAAACTGTTTTTT
CDR3 protein: CSVDAGTGGSGEKLFF

D gene: TRBD1
clone size: once
V gene: TRBV29-1
J gene: TRBJ1-5
CDR3 DNA: TGCAGCGTTGGTGGACAGGGCCGCAATCAGCCCCAGCATTTT
CDR3 protein: CSVGGQGRNQPQHF